This TCR beta chain was obtained from a study of blood T cell repertoires in COVID-19. For the study at large: From the United States, Italy and Spain came samples of acute and convalescent COVID-19. Sources were T cells, B-cell-depleted T cells, or PBMCs; the material itself was cDNA or gDNA.

This CDR3 spans 15 amino acids. V shed 4 bases and J 3 bases; nucleotides not matched to a gene: 9. Per germline, CDR1 SGHRS and CDR2 YFSETQ. Authors' data handling: Amplification of reference gene primers was used by the study to estimate nucleated cell counts. Data came from immunoSEQ multiplex PCR; TCRdb stores just in-frame clones and leaves some out. D and trimming were read from the DNA, whereas the V and J calls and clone size are those reported in that table. The sample holds 95,000 to 150,000 clones, around four fifths seen once. While infection was still active, Seattle patients were enrolled and then followed longitudinally.

This clonotype was sampled from a man at least 80 years old with COVID-19, enrolled during active disease. Sequenced input: peripheral blood. The gene calls are TRBV5-1 and TRBJ2-7; 8 bases are a match to TRBD1. The CDR3 nucleotides are TGCGCCAGCAGCGGAATGACAGGGGCCGGCTACGAGCAGTACTTC. Translation gives CASSGMTGAGYEQYF.